The sequence of this T cell receptor (beta chain) was determined in a study of CD8+ T cells in alopecia areata. Study findings and constraints: Scalp clonality, along with expanded CD8+ clones among the top 100, was significantly decreased by tofacitinib. Whereas mice showed it more clearly, TCR sharing across patients was murkier, possibly because of HLA.

RNA extraction and reverse transcription yielded cDNA as sequencing template. The assay was immunoSEQ multiplex PCR, and TCRdb's table has in-frame clones only and misses some. This sample carries about 140,000 clones, roughly 86% of them seen once, and the ten largest clones take around 14%. A remark on this clone: The antigen remains undetermined.

This CDR3 contains 13 residues. Trimming stripped 3 bases from V and 5 bases from J, with 10 bases between. Germline CDR1 MGHRA, CDR2 YSYEKL. Treatment: oral pan-JAK inhibitor, 5-10 mg twice daily. The gene calls are TRBV4-1 and TRBJ1-1, with D possibly being TRBD1 (6 bases). The TCR originated in a human donor with alopecia areata. The sample consisted of CD8+ T cells sorted from blood, taken at week 4, from a patient treated with tofacitinib. The CDR3, as DNA: TGCGCCAGCAGCCAGGGGGCTGGAACTGAAGCTTTCTTT. Residues: CASSQGAGTEAFF.